This T cell receptor (beta chain) derives from a study of blood T cell repertoires in COVID-19. About the research overall: The study drew acute and convalescent COVID-19 samples from the United States, Italy and Spain. PBMCs, B-cell-depleted T cells, or T cells provided the cDNA or gDNA that made up the material.

Per the original methods: Estimates of nucleated cell counts were drawn from the amplification of reference gene primers. Method: immunoSEQ multiplex PCR; TCRdb's copy keeps in-frame clones and lacks some. V, J and clone size reflect that table, while D and trimming were determined from the DNA. This sample has about 27,000 clones, with around 80% found just once. This clone was picked up a small number of times. CDR1 is SQVTM and CDR2 is ANQGSEA in the germline V gene. This CDR3 contains 14 residues. V shed 0 bases and J shed 4 bases, with 13 bases lying between them. This chain links TRBV29-1 with TRBJ2-7, with TRBD1 as a possible D gene (6 bases). Material for sequencing was peripheral blood. This TCR was recovered from an elderly woman with acute or convalescent COVID-19. The CDR3 sequence: CSVEEAQGRYEQYF. The CDR3 DNA follows: TGCAGCGTTGAAGAGGCACAGGGAAGGTACGAGCAGTACTTC.